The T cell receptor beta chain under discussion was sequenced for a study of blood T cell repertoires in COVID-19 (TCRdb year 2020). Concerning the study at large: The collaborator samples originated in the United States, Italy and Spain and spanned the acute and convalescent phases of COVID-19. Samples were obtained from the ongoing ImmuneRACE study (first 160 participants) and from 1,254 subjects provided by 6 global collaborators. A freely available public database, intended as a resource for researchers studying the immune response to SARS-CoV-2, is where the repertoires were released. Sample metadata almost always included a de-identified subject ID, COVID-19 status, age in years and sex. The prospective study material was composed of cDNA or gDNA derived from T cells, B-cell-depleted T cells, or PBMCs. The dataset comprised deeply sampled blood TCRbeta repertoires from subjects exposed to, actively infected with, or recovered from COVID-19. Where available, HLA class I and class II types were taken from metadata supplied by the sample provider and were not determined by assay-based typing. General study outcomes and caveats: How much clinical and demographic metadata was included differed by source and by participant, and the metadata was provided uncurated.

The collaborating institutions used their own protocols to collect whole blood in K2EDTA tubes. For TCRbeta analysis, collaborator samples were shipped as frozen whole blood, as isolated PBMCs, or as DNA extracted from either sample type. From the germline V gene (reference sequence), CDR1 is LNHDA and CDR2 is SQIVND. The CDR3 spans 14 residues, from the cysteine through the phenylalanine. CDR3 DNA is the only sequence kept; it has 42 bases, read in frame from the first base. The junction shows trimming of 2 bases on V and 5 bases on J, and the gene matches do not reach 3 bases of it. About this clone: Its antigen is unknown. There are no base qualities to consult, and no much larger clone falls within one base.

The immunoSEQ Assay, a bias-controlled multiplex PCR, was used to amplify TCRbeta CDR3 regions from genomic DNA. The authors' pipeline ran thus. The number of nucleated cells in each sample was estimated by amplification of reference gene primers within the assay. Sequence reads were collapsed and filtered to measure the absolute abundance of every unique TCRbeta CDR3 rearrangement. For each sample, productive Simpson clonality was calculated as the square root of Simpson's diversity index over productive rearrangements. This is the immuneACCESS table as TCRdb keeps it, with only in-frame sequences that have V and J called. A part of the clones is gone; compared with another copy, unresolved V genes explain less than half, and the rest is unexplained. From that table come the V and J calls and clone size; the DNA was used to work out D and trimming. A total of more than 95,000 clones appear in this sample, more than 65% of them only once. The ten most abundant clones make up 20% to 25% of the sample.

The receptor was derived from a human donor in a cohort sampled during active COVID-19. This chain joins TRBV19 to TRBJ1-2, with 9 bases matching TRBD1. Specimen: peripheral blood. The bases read TGTGCCAGTAGTATACCGGGACAGGGATATGGCTACACCTTC. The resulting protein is CASSIPGQGYGYTF.